Reported below is one TCR beta chain. The antigen is unknown. The data belong to a study of shared clonotypes between healthy human individuals. Per the germline V gene, CDR1 is WNHNN and CDR2 is SYGVQD (reference sequence). V dropped 2 bases and J dropped 0 bases, with 8 bases sitting between them. CDR3 size: 15 residues. Study-level findings and limits: Genetic and exposure-history diversity was limited by the small donor number. Investigators collected only blood, and repertoires in tissues likely differ.

For sorted subsets, approximately 180 ng DNA per replicate equaled 30,000 or so T cell genomes. Assay used: immunoSEQ multiplex PCR; TCRdb lists only in-frame clones, some missing. The repertoire has some 1,400,000 clones, approximately 97% of them found once; the top ten carry roughly 1.2%. The chain is built from TRBV10-1 and TRBJ1-3; unclear D gene. The clonotype comes from a man between 25 and 39 years old in good health. Sequences were obtained from naive CD4+ T cells sorted from blood. Subset here: CD45RA+ positively selected. The CDR3 bases are TGCGCCAGCAGTGAGACTCAAGGCTCTGGAAACACCATATATTTT. This translates into CASSETQGSGNTIYF.